The T cell receptor (beta chain) under discussion was sequenced for a study of blood T cell repertoires in COVID-19 (dated by TCRdb to 2018 to 2021). Notes on the research overall: The collaborator samples originated in the United States, Italy and Spain and spanned the acute and convalescent phases of COVID-19. The repertoires were released in a freely available public database meant as a resource for research on the immune response to SARS-CoV-2. A de-identified subject ID, COVID-19 status, age in years and sex were almost always included in the sample metadata. The prospective study material was composed of cDNA or gDNA derived from T cells, B-cell-depleted T cells, or PBMCs. Deeply sampled blood TCRbeta repertoires from subjects exposed to, actively infected with, or recovered from COVID-19 were included in the dataset. HLA class I and class II types, where available, came from metadata supplied by the sample provider rather than from assay-based typing. Samples came from the ongoing ImmuneRACE study (first 160 participants) plus 1,254 subjects from 6 global collaborators.

What the research found in general, with its limitations: Clinical and demographic metadata were provided uncurated, with the amount varying by source and participant.

The collaborating institutions used their own protocols to collect whole blood in K2EDTA tubes. For TCRbeta analysis, collaborators shipped samples as frozen whole blood, isolated PBMCs, or DNA extracted from either of those sample types. TCRbeta CDR3 regions were amplified from genomic DNA using the immunoSEQ Assay, a bias-controlled multiplex PCR. As for the original processing: Within the assay, amplification of reference gene primers was used to estimate how many nucleated cells each sample contained. Sequence reads were collapsed and filtered to measure the absolute abundance of every unique TCRbeta CDR3 rearrangement. For each sample, productive Simpson clonality was calculated by taking the square root of Simpson's diversity index across productive rearrangements. In its TCRdb copy, this immuneACCESS table keeps in-frame sequences only and misses some clones. Where compared with another copy, unresolved V genes explain less than half of these, and the others have no known cause. V, J and clone size reflect that table, while D and trimming were determined from the DNA. The sample yields about 100,000 clones; approximately 92% were counted once. The top ten clones comprise approximately 5.1% of the sample.

This clone turned up a few times. It lacks a known antigen. Within one base of it there is no much larger clone, and no base qualities were kept. The CDR3 has 16 amino acids, counting the end cysteine and phenylalanine. Kept here is only the CDR3 DNA, which spans 48 bases and is read in frame from base 1. V is shortened by 2 bases, J by 6 bases, and the region joining them spans 20 bases. CDR1 and CDR2 were assigned from the germline V gene as MNHNS and SASEGT. Material for sequencing was peripheral blood. The TCR originated in a man between 70 and 80 years old with acute or convalescent COVID-19. Rearrangement joined TRBV6-1 to TRBJ2-7; tentative D gene TRBD1, with 5 bases matching. The DNA reads TGTGCCAGCAGTGAATCCCCGGTCGTGGGGCCCTTCGAGCAGTACTTC. This translates into CASSESPVVGPFEQYF.